This T cell receptor beta chain was identified in a study of T cell responses to AZD1222 COVID-19 vaccine (dated by TCRdb to the early 2020s). Some background on the complete study: A total of 233 trial participants underwent TCR sequencing, of whom under 220 had received two doses of AZD1222 and roughly 26 had received two doses of the MenACWY control vaccine. Trial participants were enrolled by age into 18-55, 56-69 and 70-plus year subgroups, with about 150, 28 and 57 TCR-sequenced participants respectively.

Study-level results and caveats: Only five or six AZD1222 recipients were SARS-CoV-2 seropositive at baseline, limiting conclusions about previously exposed vaccinees. The vaccine-associated CD4 TCRs covered the entire spike protein, and the dominant responses fell in regions 160-218 and 743-854. The 56-69-year group was small, and its depth increase did not reach significance, likely because of low power. No day 14 peak-response samples were available, so repertoires were characterized only after the peak T cell response. Most participants were white British and females outnumbered males, and the authors suggested that clonal diversity may have been underestimated. After two AZD1222 doses, spike-specific TCR breadth and depth were significantly higher than at day 0 and than in MenACWY recipients. Epitopes outside the regions mutated in the B.1.351 and B.1.1.7 variants were reportedly recognized by nearly half of the unique spike-specific TCRs.

Trimming removed 1 base from V and 0 bases from J; the gene matches leave 4 bases unexplained. The CDR3 runs 17 amino acids, cysteine and phenylalanine included. Left in the record is the CDR3 DNA by itself, 51 bases read in frame from the first base. Per the germline V gene (reference sequence), GTSNPN is the CDR1 and SVGIG is the CDR2. This clone was seen more than once but under ten times. Its antigen is unknown. Per-base quality was not reported, and no clone a single base away is much larger than it. The time point label for this specimen denotes: about 28 days (+/-7) after the second vaccine dose. AZD1222 recipients given second doses at about 4 weeks or at about 12 weeks were pooled, since spike-specific TCR depth and breadth were not found to differ between the two schedules. The vaccinee samples were drawn from two UK trials, COV001 and COV002, one of which was a single-blind randomized controlled phase 2/3 trial testing AZD1222 (ChAdOx1 nCoV-19) in healthy adults. For TCRbeta chain sequencing, PBMC samples from trial participants were taken at day 0 and at day 28 after the second dose.

The CDR3 regions of human TCRbeta chains were analyzed by immunosequencing. The study's processing was this. Repertoire TCRs were matched against a reference library of SARS-CoV-2-specific TCRs generated with the MIRA antigen-specificity platform. Breadth was defined as the fraction of unique TCRs that were SARS-CoV-2-associated. Depth was defined as the fraction of total T cells that were SARS-CoV-2-associated. Using the MIRA data, each spike-specific TCR was mapped to the spike region that the TCR reacts to and placed in a CD4 or CD8 class. Log10-transformed breadth and depth values were compared by one-way ANOVA with Sidak's multiple comparisons tests. TCRdb stores this immuneACCESS table with in-frame sequences only. Part of the clones is absent; in the studies checked, under half of the shortfall reflects unresolved V genes, and no reason is known for the rest. Clonal size and the V and J genes are those of that table, whereas D and trimming came from the DNA. The sample table records around 70,000 clones; 70% to 90% of these occur just once. Of the sample, 1.3% is held by the ten largest clones.

The source was peripheral blood, collected 28 days after the second AZD1222 dose. The receptor's source is an adult who received the AZD1222 COVID-19 vaccine. The rearrangement joined TRBV30 to TRBJ2-1, with 12 bases matching TRBD2. The DNA reads TGTGCCTGGAGTGGTGCTAGCGGGAGGGCCTCCTACAATGAGCAGTTCTTC. Its translation reads: CAWSGASGRASYNEQFF. Where the CDR3 stops, the reference TRBV30 and TRBJ2-1 genes take over; the full variable domain is SQTIHQWPATLVQPVGSPLSLECTVEGTSNPNLYWYRQAAGRGLQLLFYSVGIGQISSEVPQNLSASRPQDRQFILSSKKLLLSDSGFYLCAWSGASGRASYNEQFFGPGTRLTVL.